The clone carrying this T cell receptor beta chain was recorded at least ten times. Its cognate antigen is unknown. Previously described methods and listed TCR primers were employed for the bulk TCR libraries. A single record per CDR3 protein comes from TCRdb applying MiXCR to the PCR reads. This table has 85,000 to 90,000 distinct CDR3 sequences, roughly 25% appearing once. Isolation of naive CD8 T cells was achieved by sorting on a CD8+CD4-CCR7+CD45RA+ phenotype. Germline-derived CDR1 and CDR2 are MGHRA and YSYEKL. The CDR3 spans 14 residues. Deletions cut 1 base from V and 10 bases from J, with 14 bases between. The data were obtained in a study of molecular identifiers for immune sequencing clone quantification. Study-wide findings and caveats: Clones of above 20 RNA copies carried over 99% of effector molecules; in naive cells they carried under 1%. Highly expanded clone sizes could be underestimated by identical TCR molecules sharing a barcode.

Source material: naive CD8+ T cells from blood, with Jurkat cell RNA spiked in. Subset given: FACS-sorted CD8+CD4-CCR7+CD45RA+ naive T cells. This TCR came from a human donor in good health. Some libraries in this study had Jurkat cell RNA spiked in. The genes are TRBV4-1 and TRBJ2-1; D is ambiguous. CDR3 sequence: CASSQVTLTEEQFF. CDR3 coding DNA: TGCGCCAGCAGCCAAGTTACGTTAACAGAGGAGCAGTTCTTC.